The 28 T cell receptor beta chains below were found in one sample sequenced in a study of T cell repertoires in cytomegalovirus infection. TCRdb fed the reads into MiXCR, producing one record per CDR3 protein. The sample shows about 900,000 distinct CDR3 sequences, more than 25% of them seen only once. The antigens these receptors bind are not known. Source: cultured CD8+ T cells from PBMCs, taken from culture after CMV antigen stimulation. The receptors here all came from a human donor in good health (CMV status not recorded). Some clones in this sample may be carry-over from other donors' samples.

This chain connects TRBV7-8 to TRBJ1-1; possible D gene TRBD1, 5 bases. Trimming took off 6 bases at V and 1 base at J, with 12 bases between the two ends. Per germline, CDR1 SGHVS and CDR2 FQNEAQ. There are 14 residues in the CDR3. The CDR3 spells CASSLTAGNTEAFF. In nucleotides, the CDR3 is TGTGCCAGCAGTTTGACAGCAGGGAACACTGAAGCTTTCTTT. The full variable domain, in which reference TRBV7-8 and TRBJ1-1 provide the parts outside the CDR3, is GAGVSQSPRYKVAKRGQDVALRCDPISGHVSLFWYQQALGQGPEFLTYFQNEAQLDKSGLPSDRFFAERPEGSVSTLKIQRTQQEDSAVYLCASSLTAGNTEAFFGQGTRLTVV.

This chain connects TRBV28 to TRBJ2-1, with 7 bases matching TRBD2. Germline assignment: CDR1 MDHEN and CDR2 SYDVKM. The junction had 10 bases not matched to a gene; V was cut back by 4 bases and J by 1 base. The CDR3 consists of 17 residues. The CDR3 bases are TGTGCCAGCAGTTGGGGCCCGGGGAGGGGTTCCTACAATGAGCAGTTCTTC. Amino acids: CASSWGPGRGSYNEQFF. The full variable domain, its missing parts supplied by reference TRBV28 and TRBJ2-1, is DVKVTQSSRYLVKRTGEKVFLECVQDMDHENMFWYRQDPGLGLRLIYFSYDVKMKEKGDIPEGYSVSREKKERFSLILESASTNQTSMYLCASSWGPGRGSYNEQFFGPGTRLTVL.

This clonotype was seen more than once but under ten times. The rearrangement uses TRBV4-2 and TRBJ2-2, with D maybe TRBD2 (6 bases). The length of the CDR3 is 17 residues. Trimming removed 1 base at V and 0 bases at J, with 12 bases between. Per the germline V gene, CDR1 is LGHNA and CDR2 is YNFKEQ. The CDR3 loop reads CASSQVSRGTNTGELFF. CDR3 DNA: TGTGCCAGCAGCCAAGTCTCGCGGGGAACGAACACCGGGGAGCTGTTTTTT.

This clonotype was counted only a few times. The J gene is TRBJ1-1, the V gene TRBV4-3; 10 bases map to TRBD1. Germline loops: CDR1 LGHNA, CDR2 YSLEER. This CDR3 has 14 amino acids. J gave up 7 bases and V 2 bases, and 4 bases lay outside the gene matches. The CDR3 loop reads CASSQTGTGVEAFF. CDR3 coding DNA: TGCGCCAGCAGCCAAACAGGGACAGGGGTTGAAGCTTTCTTT.

This clonotype was seen ten or more times. The V gene is TRBV7-8, the J gene TRBJ2-1, with TRBD1 as a possible D gene (5 bases). There are 16 residues in the CDR3. V was shortened by 3 bases and J by 6 bases, with 18 bases between the two germline ends. Germline V CDR1 and CDR2: SGHVS, FQNEAQ. This CDR3 is CASSLPLLGRGNEQFF. The CDR3 DNA is TGTGCCAGCAGCTTGCCCCTCCTAGGAAGGGGCAATGAGCAGTTCTTC.

This clonotype was seen more than once but under ten times. The chain uses TRBV7-9 and TRBJ1-5; 9 bases map to TRBD1. Germline CDR1 SEHNR, CDR2 FQNEAQ (reference sequence). The CDR3 is 17 amino acids. Unmatched junction bases numbered 7, after V lost 4 bases and J lost 0 bases. CDR3 protein: CASSSPDRGDSNQPQHF. The CDR3 nucleotides are TGTGCCAGCAGCTCCCCGGACAGGGGCGATAGCAATCAGCCCCAGCATTTT.

In nucleotides, the CDR3 is TGTGCCATCAGTGACCTAGGGACGGGATTCTACGAGCAGTACTTC. Amino acids: CAISDLGTGFYEQYF. V is TRBV10-3 and J is TRBJ2-7; D possibly matches TRBD1 or TRBD2 (5 bases each). The CDR3 runs 15 residues. The V end was cut by 3 bases, the J end by 3 bases, with 15 bases between. Germline V gene sequence: CDR1 ENHRY, CDR2 SYGVKD.

This clonotype occurred a few times. This rearrangement joins TRBV10-3 to TRBJ2-3; D gene uncertain. Trimming removed 10 bases from V and 6 bases from J, with 8 bases in between. The germline gives CDR1 ENHRY, CDR2 SYGVKD. The CDR3 totals 10 residues. The CDR3 DNA is TGTGCCACCTTTAGGGATACGCAGTATTTT. The encoded protein is CATFRDTQYF.

Ten or more counts support this clonotype. The chain uses TRBV7-9 and TRBJ1-5; 7 positions match TRBD1. The CDR3 totals 14 residues. Per germline, CDR1 SEHNR and CDR2 FQNEAQ (reference sequence). The ends lost 5 bases at V and 4 bases at J; junction bases unmatched: 5. The CDR3 loop is CASSRDSSNQPQHF. Here the CDR3 DNA reads TGTGCCAGCAGCCGGGACAGCTCAAATCAGCCCCAGCATTTT.

This chain connects TRBV29-1 to TRBJ2-3; TRBD2 matches 11 bases. Germline lookup yields CDR1 SQVTM and CDR2 ANQGSEA. V was clipped by 7 bases and J by 4 bases; unmatched bases: 7. The CDR3 is made up of 14 amino acids. Here the CDR3 reads CSAFSGGAPDTQYF. As DNA, the CDR3 is TGCAGCGCTTTTAGCGGGGGGGCCCCAGATACGCAGTATTTT.

This clonotype was picked up many times. The chain is built from TRBV28 and TRBJ1-2; D gene ambiguous. This CDR3 contains 12 residues. Per germline, CDR1 MDHEN and CDR2 SYDVKM. The V gene lost 5 bases and the J gene lost 8 bases, with 12 bases spanning the gap. CDR3 sequence reads: CASSPPARGYTF. The DNA of the CDR3 is TGTGCCAGCAGTCCCCCAGCTCGGGGCTACACCTTC.

The chain combines TRBV12-3 or TRBV12-4 with TRBJ2-5, with 7 nucleotides matching TRBD2. Germline trimming cut 9 bases from V and 7 bases from J; bases unmatched to any gene: 20. CDR3 length: 16 residues. The CDR3 DNA sequence: TGTGCCAGTCAGCCGGAGGCGGGGAGGGCTCGAGGGACCCAGTACTTC. This encodes CASQPEAGRARGTQYF.

This clonotype was detected ten times or more. This rearrangement joins TRBV7-9 to TRBJ1-5; no clear D. V lost 5 bases to trimming and J lost 4 bases, with 12 bases between them. The CDR3 totals 14 residues. CDR1 is SEHNR, CDR2 FQNEAQ, per germline (reference sequence). CDR3 sequence (DNA): TGTGCCAGCAGCCCTCCGGGAGCGAATCAGCCCCAGCATTTT. This codes for CASSPPGANQPQHF.

This clonotype was seen more than once but under ten times. The CDR3 nucleotides are TGTGCCAGCAGTTACTCGATGGTGATGAACACTGAAGCTTTCTTT. Translated: CASSYSMVMNTEAFF. The genes are TRBV6-5 and TRBJ1-1; D unclear. Trimming took off 0 bases at V and 0 bases at J, with 8 bases between the two ends. The germline V gene has CDR1 MNHEY and CDR2 SVGAGI. This CDR3 contains 15 residues.

This chain links TRBV3-1 with TRBJ2-2; perhaps TRBD1 as D (5 bases). The CDR3 runs to 16 residues. V was pared by 3 bases and J by 3 bases, with 14 bases between. Germline CDR1 is LGHDT and CDR2 is YNNKEL (reference sequence). The CDR3 spells CASSQDGKGYTGELFF. The DNA for the CDR3 is TGTGCCAGCAGCCAGGATGGGAAGGGGTACACCGGGGAGCTGTTTTTT. The full variable domain, rest sourced from reference TRBV3-1 and TRBJ2-2, is DTAVSQTPKYLVTQMGNDKSIKCEQNLGHDTMYWYKQDSKKFLKIMFSYNNKELIINETVPNRFSPKSPDKAHLNLHINSLELGDSAVYFCASSQDGKGYTGELFFGEGSRLTVL.

This clonotype was recorded only once. This rearrangement joins TRBV6-8 to TRBJ2-2; 8 nucleotides line up with TRBD2. The germline V gene encodes CDR1 MNHGY and CDR2 SAAAGT. V trimming: 1 base; J trimming: 0 bases; junction bases outside the gene matches: 7. CDR3 length: 18 residues. The CDR3 sequence is CASSYFSGGYSNTGELFF. In nucleotides, the CDR3 is TGTGCCAGCAGTTACTTCAGCGGGGGATATTCGAACACCGGGGAGCTGTTTTTT.

The V and J genes are TRBV7-8 and TRBJ1-5; D unclear. Deletions cut 5 bases from V and 4 bases from J, with 15 bases between. Germline V CDR1 and CDR2: SGHVS, FQNEAQ. This CDR3 comprises 15 residues. The CDR3 DNA is TGTGCCAGCAGCCCCCATGCGCCGAGGAATCAGCCCCAGCATTTT. Its protein is CASSPHAPRNQPQHF.

This clonotype was observed a few times. V is TRBV7-2 and J is TRBJ2-3; 14 nucleotides align to TRBD2. From germline, CDR1 is SGHTA and CDR2 FQGNSA. The V gene end was trimmed by 5 bases and the J gene end by 5 bases; junction bases not matched to a gene: 6. CDR3 length equals 16 residues. The CDR3 here is CASSMTSGGAEDTQYF. CDR3 coding DNA: TGTGCCAGCAGCATGACTAGCGGGGGGGCCGAAGATACGCAGTATTTT.

The sample holds a few counts of this clonotype. The chain carries TRBV7-9 and TRBJ2-5; 7 bases are shared with TRBD1. CDR1 is SEHNR, CDR2 FQNEAQ, per germline (reference sequence). The CDR3 loop spans 14 amino acids. The V and J ends lost 4 bases and 4 bases, in that order; junction bases with no gene match: 6. This chain's CDR3 is CASSSQGVSETQYF. DNA for the CDR3: TGTGCCAGCAGCTCGCAGGGGGTATCAGAGACCCAGTACTTC.

J is TRBJ2-7 and V is TRBV27, with D possibly being TRBD2 (6 bases). V shed 4 bases and J shed 7 bases, with 14 bases lying between them. This CDR3 is built from 13 residues. CDR1 is MNHEY, CDR2 SMNVEV, per germline (reference sequence). This chain's CDR3 is CASSWGELGEQYF. The CDR3 DNA follows: TGTGCCAGCAGTTGGGGGGAGCTCGGTGAGCAGTACTTC.

This clonotype turned up a few times. The chain combines TRBV12-3 or TRBV12-4 with TRBJ2-7, with D perhaps TRBD1 (6 bases). The ends were cut back, 5 bases at V and 5 bases at J, with 13 bases in the middle. This CDR3 region has 13 residues. The CDR3 sequence is CASSPDRINEQYF. The CDR3 DNA reads as TGTGCCAGCAGTCCTGACAGGATCAACGAGCAGTACTTC.

In its sample, this clonotype was seen many times. The gene calls are TRBV7-8 and TRBJ1-2, with 7 bases identical to TRBD1. The CDR3 consists of 17 residues. V dropped 6 bases and J dropped 3; count of bases not matched to a gene: 16. Germline lookup yields CDR1 SGHVS and CDR2 FQNEAQ. The CDR3 here is CASSLHAATGMDYGYTF. DNA of the CDR3: TGTGCCAGCAGTCTACATGCCGCGACAGGGATGGACTATGGCTACACCTTC.

In this sample, this clonotype turned up a few times. The genes are TRBV7-2 and TRBJ1-3, with D unclear. Germline assignment: CDR1 SGHTA and CDR2 FQGNSA. The CDR3 is 15 amino acids. V was pared by 4 bases and J by 0 bases, with 10 bases between. The CDR3 loop is CASSSSFSSGNTIYF. CDR3 coding DNA: TGTGCCAGCAGCTCATCTTTTTCCTCTGGAAACACCATATATTTT.

The rearrangement links TRBV6-1 to TRBJ1-5; D perhaps matches TRBD1 (5 bases). The CDR3 covers 14 residues. Germline V gives CDR1 MNHNS, CDR2 SASEGT. Trimming stripped 10 bases from V and 7 bases from J, with 20 bases between. CDR3 protein: CAKPFKRGFQPQHF. CDR3 coding DNA: TGTGCCAAACCGTTTAAACGGGGGTTCCAGCCCCAGCATTTT.

The chain has TRBV10-3 and TRBJ1-1; D ambiguous. CDR1 is ENHRY and CDR2 is SYGVKD in the germline V gene. The CDR3 spans 15 residues. V lost 0 bases to trimming and J lost 1 base, with 9 bases between them. CDR3 sequence (DNA): TGTGCCATCAGTGAGTCCGGAGATCCGAACACTGAAGCTTTCTTT. It codes for CAISESGDPNTEAFF.

This clonotype was seen a few times. The V and J genes are TRBV27 and TRBJ2-7; D unresolved. The V gene lost 0 bases and the J gene lost 6 bases, with 15 bases spanning the gap. The CDR3 sequence is 15 residues long. Germline V gives CDR1 MNHEY, CDR2 SMNVEV (reference sequence). The CDR3 nucleotides read TGTGCCAGCAGTTTATCCGTGGCAGGCTCGACCGAGCAGTACTTC. Its protein product is CASSLSVAGSTEQYF.

With regard to this clonotype: A much larger clonotype is one base distant, so this may be a read error. CDR3 sequence: CASSSTISTDAQYF. The CDR3 coding sequence is TGTGCCAGCAGCTCCACTATTAGCACAGATGCGCAGTATTTT. This chain links TRBV7-9 with TRBJ2-3; D is unclear. CDR3 length equals 14 residues. Germline lookup yields CDR1 SEHNR and CDR2 FQNEAQ (reference sequence).

The chain uses TRBV7-6 and TRBJ1-6, with D uncertain. This CDR3 spans 16 amino acids. V gave up 2 bases and J gave up 9 bases, with 17 bases separating them. Germline V lookup: CDR1 SGHVS, CDR2 FNYEAQ. CDR3 region: CASSLNSDGILSPLHF. The CDR3 DNA reads as TGTGCCAGCAGCTTAAACTCGGACGGAATCCTTTCACCCCTCCACTTT.